A selection of T cell receptor beta chains follows, all from one sample in a study of T cell responses to AZD1222 COVID-19 vaccine. Profiling relied on immunoSEQ multiplex PCR, and the TCRdb table lists in-frame clones only, not all of them. In the table there are around 110,000 clones, roughly 89% of which are singletons. The starting material was peripheral blood, obtained on day 0 of AZD1222 vaccination. These receptors originate from an adult in good health. CDR3s include the opening cysteine and the closing phenylalanine or tryptophan. The D gene is left open where the match is weak. A clone size is listed for some rows: how often the clone was seen (once, few, many), or a class if it is expanded.

D: .
V: TRBV18
size: .
J: TRBJ1-2
CDR3: CASSPGEMIYGYTF
DNA: TGTGCCAGCTCACCAGGGGAGATGATCTATGGCTACACCTTC

D: TRBD1
V: TRBV5-4
size: .
J: TRBJ1-6
CDR3: CASSSDRETYNSPLHF
DNA: TGTGCCAGCAGTTCGGACAGGGAAACCTATAATTCACCCCTCCACTTT

D: .
V: TRBV6-5
size: .
J: TRBJ1-2
CDR3: CASSPASSPNYGYTF
DNA: TGTGCCAGCAGTCCCGCCTCCAGCCCAAACTATGGCTACACCTTC

D: .
V: TRBV19
size: .
J: TRBJ1-2
CDR3: CASSIVQYARVGYTF
DNA: TGTGCCAGTAGTATCGTACAATACGCGAGGGTCGGCTACACCTTC

D: .
V: TRBV20-1
size: .
J: TRBJ1-5
CDR3: CSAYSNQPQHF
DNA: TGCAGTGCCTATAGCAATCAGCCCCAGCATTTT

D: .
V: TRBV3-1/TRBV3-2
size: .
J: TRBJ1-2
CDR3: CASSQVNLAPGYTF
DNA: TGTGCCAGCAGCCAAGTAAATTTGGCACCTGGCTACACCTTC

D: TRBD2
V: TRBV4-1
size: .
J: TRBJ2-2
CDR3: CASSQGSGVVTGELFF
DNA: TGCGCCAGCAGCCAAGGTAGCGGGGTCGTCACCGGGGAGCTGTTTTTT

D: .
V: TRBV19
size: .
J: TRBJ1-1
CDR3: CASKGQTNTEAFF
DNA: TGTGCCAGTAAAGGACAGACCAACACTGAAGCTTTCTTT

D: .
V: TRBV30
size: .
J: TRBJ2-7
CDR3: CAWSALDEQYF
DNA: TGTGCCTGGAGTGCCCTGGACGAGCAGTACTTC

D: .
V: TRBV27
size: once
J: TRBJ1-6
CDR3: CASSLSITGYNSPLHF
DNA: TGTGCCAGCAGTTTATCGATCACAGGGTATAATTCACCCCTCCACTTT

D: .
V: TRBV1
size: .
J: TRBJ1-1
CDR3: CTSSLGQENYYTEAFF
DNA: TGCACCAGCAGCCTAGGACAGGAAAATTATTACACTGAAGCTTTCTTT

D: TRBD1
V: TRBV10-2
size: .
J: TRBJ2-5
CDR3: CASSPTGGRETQYF
DNA: TGCGCCAGCAGCCCGACAGGGGGGAGGGAGACCCAGTACTTC

D: .
V: TRBV7-2
size: few
J: TRBJ2-1
CDR3: CASSFLAPLLGNEQFF
DNA: TGTGCCAGCAGCTTCCTAGCCCCCTTGCTCGGCAATGAGCAGTTCTTC

D: .
V: TRBV19
size: .
J: TRBJ2-2
CDR3: CASSFSIGELFF
DNA: TGTGCCAGTAGTTTTAGCATCGGGGAGCTGTTTTTT

D: .
V: TRBV19
size: .
J: TRBJ2-3
CDR3: CASKWGPTDTQYF
DNA: TGTGCCAGTAAATGGGGTCCCACAGATACGCAGTATTTT

D: TRBD1
V: TRBV6-5
size: .
J: TRBJ1-5
CDR3: CASSRQGINQPQHF
DNA: TGTGCCAGCAGCAGACAGGGCATCAATCAGCCCCAGCATTTT

D: .
V: TRBV15
size: .
J: TRBJ1-6
CDR3: CATSRDLGGPLHF
DNA: TGTGCCACCAGCAGAGATCTCGGAGGCCCCCTCCACTTT

D: TRBD1
V: TRBV19
size: .
J: TRBJ2-6
CDR3: CASSEPGQTSGANVLTF
DNA: TGTGCCAGTAGTGAACCGGGACAGACCTCTGGGGCCAACGTCCTGACTTTC

D: TRBD1
V: TRBV3-1/TRBV3-2
size: .
J: TRBJ1-2
CDR3: CASSQVTGLPYGYTF
DNA: TGTGCCAGCAGCCAAGTGACAGGGCTCCCCTATGGCTACACCTTC

D: .
V: TRBV5-4
size: .
J: TRBJ1-1
CDR3: CASSQGLGNTEAFF
DNA: TGTGCCAGCAGCCAGGGGTTAGGGAACACTGAAGCTTTCTTT

D: .
V: TRBV11-2
size: .
J: TRBJ2-7
CDR3: CASSLKGYEQYF
DNA: TGTGCCAGCAGCCTGAAGGGTTACGAGCAGTACTTC

D: .
V: TRBV25-1
size: .
J: TRBJ2-1
CDR3: CASTFGNEQFF
DNA: TGTGCCAGCACATTTGGGAATGAGCAGTTCTTC

D: .
V: TRBV21-1
size: few
J: TRBJ1-5
CDR3: CAIMTGRLFSFPNQPQHF
DNA: TGTGCCATTATGACAGGGCGGCTTTTTTCTTTTCCCAATCAGCCCCAGCATTTT

D: .
V: TRBV29-1
size: .
J: TRBJ2-7
CDR3: CSVERIASYEQYF
DNA: TGCAGCGTTGAGCGGATCGCCTCCTACGAGCAGTACTTC

D: TRBD2
V: TRBV7-9
size: .
J: TRBJ2-5
CDR3: CASSPSGLEQETQYF
DNA: TGTGCCAGCAGCCCCTCAGGACTAGAGCAAGAGACCCAGTACTTC

D: TRBD1
V: TRBV29-1
size: .
J: TRBJ1-1
CDR3: CSVDRGQNTEAFF
DNA: TGCAGCGTCGACAGGGGTCAGAACACTGAAGCTTTCTTT

D: .
V: TRBV7-9
size: .
J: TRBJ2-5
CDR3: CASSWGETQYF
DNA: TGTGCCAGCAGCTGGGGGGAGACCCAGTACTTC

D: TRBD1
V: TRBV6-5
size: .
J: TRBJ2-7
CDR3: CASSYSGTGSRYEQYF
DNA: TGTGCCAGCAGTTACTCGGGGACAGGGAGTCGGTACGAGCAGTACTTC

D: .
V: TRBV6-5
size: .
J: TRBJ1-6
CDR3: CASTEGSYNSPLHF
DNA: TGTGCCAGCACCGAGGGCTCCTATAATTCACCCCTCCACTTT

D: .
V: TRBV5-5
size: .
J: TRBJ1-2
CDR3: CASSFKPEGAIGYTF
DNA: TGTGCCAGCAGCTTTAAACCCGAAGGGGCTATAGGCTACACCTTC

D: .
V: TRBV29-1
size: .
J: TRBJ2-7
CDR3: CSVGGRGTYEQYF
DNA: TGCAGCGTAGGAGGCCGGGGTACCTACGAGCAGTACTTC

D: .
V: TRBV4-1
size: .
J: TRBJ1-3
CDR3: CASSQDKGSRRHSGNTIYF
DNA: TGCGCCAGCAGCCAAGATAAGGGTAGCAGGCGACACTCTGGAAACACCATATATTTT

D: .
V: TRBV10-3
size: .
J: TRBJ2-7
CDR3: CAISDKQGPYEQYF
DNA: TGTGCCATCAGCGACAAACAGGGACCGTACGAGCAGTACTTC

D: .
V: TRBV18
size: .
J: TRBJ1-6
CDR3: CASSQLDLRRSPLHF
DNA: TGTGCCAGCTCACAACTGGACCTCCGACGTTCACCCCTCCACTTT

D: TRBD1
V: TRBV10-3
size: once
J: TRBJ1-4
CDR3: CAIRPDRVSEKLFF
DNA: TGTGCCATTCGGCCGGACAGGGTTTCTGAAAAACTGTTTTTT

D: .
V: TRBV5-1
size: .
J: TRBJ1-1
CDR3: CASSLSGGGPDTEAFF
DNA: TGCGCCAGCAGCTTGTCGGGGGGTGGGCCCGACACTGAAGCTTTCTTT

D: .
V: TRBV13
size: .
J: TRBJ1-2
CDR3: CASSPIGPGADYGYTF
DNA: TGTGCCAGCAGCCCTATAGGTCCGGGGGCAGACTATGGCTACACCTTC

D: .
V: TRBV7-2
size: .
J: TRBJ1-5
CDR3: CASSLLRTDNQPQHF
DNA: TGTGCCAGCAGCTTATTGCGGACAGACAATCAGCCCCAGCATTTT

D: .
V: TRBV6-5
size: .
J: TRBJ1-1
CDR3: CASSYRDRRGNTEAFF
DNA: TGTGCCAGCAGTTACCGGGACCGGCGGGGGAACACTGAAGCTTTCTTT

D: TRBD1
V: TRBV6-5
size: .
J: TRBJ1-1
CDR3: CASSPDRGDTEAFF
DNA: TGTGCCAGCAGTCCGGACAGGGGTGACACTGAAGCTTTCTTT

D: .
V: TRBV6-5
size: .
J: TRBJ1-4
CDR3: CASSIRSKNEKLFF
DNA: TGTGCCAGCAGTATCAGGAGTAAGAATGAAAAACTGTTTTTT

D: TRBD1
V: TRBV19
size: .
J: TRBJ1-1
CDR3: CASSHLRRDRGRDTEAFF
DNA: TGTGCCAGTAGTCACTTGCGAAGGGACAGGGGGCGGGACACTGAAGCTTTCTTT

D: .
V: TRBV18
size: .
J: TRBJ1-1
CDR3: CASSLVTGLNTEAFF
DNA: TGTGCCAGCTCACTTGTGACAGGTTTGAACACTGAAGCTTTCTTT

D: .
V: TRBV27
size: .
J: TRBJ2-2
CDR3: CASSPQGPGELFF
DNA: TGTGCCAGCAGTCCGCAAGGGCCCGGGGAGCTGTTTTTT

D: .
V: TRBV7-2
size: .
J: TRBJ1-2
CDR3: CASSLATRAGYTF
DNA: TGTGCCAGCAGCTTAGCTACCAGGGCTGGCTACACCTTC

D: .
V: TRBV5-8
size: .
J: TRBJ1-6
CDR3: CASSSRNSPLHF
DNA: TGTGCCAGCAGCTCGCGAAATTCACCCCTCCACTTT

D: .
V: TRBV25-1
size: .
J: TRBJ2-7
CDR3: CASSVLDTQYF
DNA: TGTGCCAGCAGTGTTCTGGACACGCAGTACTTC

D: .
V: TRBV27
size: once
J: TRBJ2-5
CDR3: CASKKTATLQETQYF
DNA: TGTGCCAGCAAGAAAACAGCGACCTTACAAGAGACCCAGTACTTC

D: .
V: TRBV5-4
size: .
J: TRBJ1-3
CDR3: CASSPGAARDTIYF
DNA: TGTGCCAGCAGCCCGGGGGCGGCTCGGGACACCATATATTTT

D: .
V: TRBV20-1
size: .
J: TRBJ1-1
CDR3: CSAPQLRRAFF
DNA: TGCAGTGCTCCACAGTTAAGGCGGGCTTTCTTT

D: .
V: TRBV4-3
size: .
J: TRBJ1-3
CDR3: CASSQDGTRPGYF
DNA: TGCGCCAGCAGCCAAGACGGCACGCGGCCTGGATATTTT

D: .
V: TRBV20-1
size: .
J: TRBJ2-2
CDR3: CSASMGWSNTGELFF
DNA: TGCAGTGCTAGTATGGGGTGGTCGAACACCGGGGAGCTGTTTTTT

D: .
V: TRBV16
size: .
J: TRBJ1-2
CDR3: CASSRTARGTYGYTF
DNA: TGTGCCAGCAGCCGAACCGCAAGAGGTACTTATGGCTACACCTTC